The clone carrying this T cell receptor (beta chain) occurred a few times. The antigen is undetermined. V shed 0 bases and J 15 bases; nucleotides not matched to a gene: 3. Germline V gene data show CDR1 as MNHEY and CDR2 as SVGAGI. The CDR3 is 13 residues long. A sample-barcoded 5' primer and a J-beta primer mix were used in a second PCR of roughly 7 to 12 cycles. TCRdb itself ran the 5' RACE reads through MiXCR, one entry per CDR3 protein. The table has around 2 million distinct CDR3 sequences, about 39% seen once; the top ten hold more than 20%. The donors, aged about 6 to 95, were healthy Caucasians from Russia. This specimen comes from a study of blood T cells in healthy people across ages. General study results and limits: There were more naive CD4+ cells and higher diversity in long-lived donors than in aged donors.

V is TRBV6-5 and J is TRBJ2-1, with 12 bases identical to TRBD2. The sample taken for sequencing was blood. This clonotype originated in a human donor in good health. Here the CDR3 DNA reads TGTGCCAGCAGTTACTCCCCTAGCGGGGGGGGGTTCTTC. Translation: CASSYSPSGGGFF.